These 24 T cell receptor beta chains were all obtained from the same sample, sequenced in a study of Ad26.COV2.S vaccination and SARS-CoV-2 variants. Treatment indicated: about 20 received Ad26.COV2.S at low or high dose, single or two shots; roughly five received placebo; per-sample allocation not given. Samples analyzed were those drawn on day 63 after the first vaccine or placebo injection. Produced via immunoSEQ multiplex PCR; TCRdb's table is partial and in-frame only. The sample holds roughly 700,000 clones, around 90% seen once. The sample consisted of peripheral blood, taken in a trial of Ad26.COV2.S vaccine versus placebo. These receptors came from a person between 18 and 60 years old who received the Ad26.COV2.S COVID-19 vaccine or a placebo.

The chain carries TRBV27 and TRBJ2-3; no clear D. V lost 3 bases, J lost 4 bases, and 20 bases lay in between. The CDR3 is 17 amino acids. Germline V lookup: CDR1 MNHEY, CDR2 SMNVEV (reference sequence). CDR3 bases: TGTGCCAGCAGTTTCGCAGTCGGCTCAGTGTATCCAGATACGCAGTATTTT. As protein: CASSFAVGSVYPDTQYF.

This chain uses TRBV9 with TRBJ2-2; D remains unclear. The length of the CDR3 is 16 residues. The V end was cut by 4 bases, the J end by 0 bases, with 13 bases between. Germline CDR1 reads SGDLS; CDR2 reads YYNGEE. The CDR3: CASSPTDGTNTGELFF. The CDR3 nucleotides read TGTGCCAGCAGCCCGACGGACGGAACGAACACCGGGGAGCTGTTTTTT.

This chain joins TRBV7-9 and TRBJ1-1; the D is unclear. The germline CDR1 and CDR2 sequences are SEHNR and FQNEAQ (reference sequence). The CDR3 is 15 amino acids. The V and J ends lost 6 bases and 0 bases respectively, with 14 bases between them. Written as DNA, the CDR3 is TGTGCCAGCAGAGCCCAGATCTTCATGAACACTGAAGCTTTCTTT. The encoded protein is CASRAQIFMNTEAFF.

V is TRBV5-1 and J is TRBJ2-5; 7 nucleotides line up with TRBD1. V trimming: 1 base; J trimming: 1 base; junction bases outside the gene matches: 4. Germline V gene sequence: CDR1 SGHRS, CDR2 YFSETQ. The CDR3 is made up of 15 amino acids. The CDR3, as DNA: TGCGCCAGCAGCTTGACCGGACAGGCCCAAGAGACCCAGTACTTC. This encodes CASSLTGQAQETQYF. The full variable domain, its missing parts supplied by reference TRBV5-1 and TRBJ2-5, is KAGVTQTPRYLIKTRGQQVTLSCSPISGHRSVSWYQQTPGQGLQFLFEYFSETQRNKGNFPGRFSGRQFSNSRSEMNVSTLELGDSALYLCASSLTGQAQETQYFGPGTRLLVL.

Only one count was recorded for this clone. The chain employs TRBV19 and TRBJ2-1; D is unresolved. The CDR3 is 11 residues long. Germline CDR1 and CDR2: LNHDA and SQIVND (reference sequence). V lost 11 bases, J lost 8 bases, and 13 bases lay in between. The CDR3, as DNA: TGTGCCGGCGGACCCGCACATGAGCAGTTCTTC. It specifies CAGGPAHEQFF.

The V and J genes are TRBV15 and TRBJ2-6, with unresolved D. The V and J ends lost 0 bases and 0 bases respectively, with 6 bases between them. The CDR3 covers 16 residues. Germline V gives CDR1 LNHNV, CDR2 YYDKDF (reference sequence). DNA for the CDR3: TGTGCCACCAGCAGAGATTTGAACTCTGGGGCCAACGTCCTGACTTTC. Protein: CATSRDLNSGANVLTF.

The chain joins TRBV5-4 to TRBJ2-5, with D tentatively TRBD2 (6 bases). The germline gives CDR1 SGHNT, CDR2 YYREEE (reference sequence). This CDR3 has 14 residues. Trimming stripped 0 bases from V and 5 bases from J, with 11 bases between. The CDR3 region has the DNA TGTGCCAGCAGCTTGGTTTCGGGGGAGGAGACCCAGTACTTC. Protein product: CASSLVSGEETQYF.

This clone was seen more than once but under ten times. The chain joins TRBV4-1 to TRBJ1-5; 7 bases are shared with TRBD1. The germline CDR1 and CDR2 sequences are MGHRA and YSYEKL. The CDR3 has 15 residues. V was clipped by 0 bases and J by 2 bases; unmatched bases: 1. The CDR3 spells CASSQDDRGNQPQHF. For the CDR3, the DNA is TGCGCCAGCAGCCAAGATGACAGGGGCAATCAGCCCCAGCATTTT.

The chain couples TRBV10-3 to TRBJ1-1, with a tentative D call TRBD1 (5 bases). CDR1 ENHRY and CDR2 SYGVKD come from the germline V gene. Trimming stripped 0 bases from V and 2 bases from J, with 16 bases between. The CDR3 contains 17 residues. The CDR3 loop reads CAISESGGFGSNTEAFF. The CDR3 nucleotides read TGTGCCATCAGTGAGTCGGGGGGATTTGGATCTAACACTGAAGCTTTCTTT.

The rearrangement links TRBV7-2 to TRBJ2-5, with 9 nucleotides matching TRBD1. The trim removed 4 bases at V and 5 bases at J, leaving 8 bases unmatched. Germline assignment: CDR1 SGHTA and CDR2 FQGNSA. The CDR3 is 15 amino acids. The CDR3 region has the DNA TGTGCCAGCAGCTCTACGACAGGGGGATTCGAGACCCAGTACTTC. Residues: CASSSTTGGFETQYF.

On this clone: The same CDR3 also results from other DNA sequences found in this sample. The CDR3 DNA follows: TGTGCCAGCAGGGGTGGCTCCTACAATGAGCAGTTCTTC. Its translation is CASRGGSYNEQFF. The V and J genes are TRBV5-4 and TRBJ2-1, with no clear D. From germline, CDR1 is SGHNT and CDR2 YYREEE (reference sequence). V was shortened by 5 bases and J by 0 bases, with 6 bases between the two germline ends. The CDR3 consists of 13 residues. Full variable domain (remainder filled in from reference TRBV5-4 and TRBJ2-1): ETGVTQSPTHLIKTRGQQVTLRCSSQSGHNTVSWYQQALGQGPQFIFQYYREEENGRGNFPPRFSGLQFPNYSSELNVNALELDDSALYLCASRGGSYNEQFFGPGTRLTVL.

About this clone: The germline gene is not matched at one end of the junction; a read error may be the cause. The chain has TRBV7-7 and TRBJ2-1; 12 nucleotides match TRBD2. The CDR3 has 17 residues. Germline-derived CDR1 and CDR2 are SSHAT and FNYEAQ (reference sequence). CDR3 nucleotides: TGTGCTAGCAGCAGACAATCGGGACTAGCGGGTTACAATGAGCAGTTCTTC. It encodes CASSRQSGLAGYNEQFF.

The chain's CDR3 is CASSEPGAGSEQYF. Here the CDR3 DNA reads TGCGCCAGCAGTGAGCCAGGGGCTGGGAGCGAGCAGTACTTC. The chain couples TRBV10-1 to TRBJ2-7; tentatively, D is TRBD1 (6 bases). The V gene's germline CDR1 is WNHNN and CDR2 SYGVQD (reference sequence). Trimming removed 2 bases from V and 6 bases from J, with 14 bases in between. CDR3 length equals 14 residues.

The chain uses TRBV4-3 and TRBJ2-4; 11 bases are shared with TRBD1. J gave up 7 bases and V 6 bases, and 2 bases lay outside the gene matches. CDR3 length: 13 residues. Per germline, CDR1 LGHNA and CDR2 YSLEER. In DNA, the CDR3 is TGCGCCAGCAGTTGGGACAGGGGGAACATTCAGTACTTC. Its translation is CASSWDRGNIQYF.

This clone was counted between two and nine times. The chain uses TRBV12-3 or TRBV12-4 and TRBJ1-5; the D gene is possibly TRBD1 (6 bases). CDR3 length: 13 amino acids. Deletions cut 6 bases from V and 3 bases from J, with 9 bases between. The CDR3 region has the DNA TGTGCCAGCAGGGGACACCCCAATCAGCCCCAGCATTTT. It yields the protein CASRGHPNQPQHF.

This clone was seen a single time. V and J are TRBV5-1 and TRBJ2-1; D gene ambiguous. Trimming took 1 base from V and 10 from J, leaving 18 bases between them. Looked up from germline, CDR1 is SGHRS and CDR2 is YFSETQ. The CDR3 has 15 residues. CDR3 sequence reads: CASSLPLSSVGEQFF. CDR3 nucleotide sequence: TGCGCCAGCAGCTTGCCCCTCTCTTCGGTGGGGGAGCAGTTCTTC.

J is TRBJ2-7 and V is TRBV30, with D tentatively TRBD2 (6 bases). V shed 3 bases and J shed 6 bases, with 12 bases lying between them. Looked up from germline, CDR1 is GTSNPN and CDR2 is SVGIG (reference sequence). This CDR3 has 12 residues. The DNA for the CDR3 is TGTGCCTGGAGAAAACTAGCTCCCGAGCAGTACTTC. Its protein is CAWRKLAPEQYF.

This clone was recorded only once. The chain combines TRBV7-6 with TRBJ2-5; D is undetermined. The germline V gene has CDR1 SGHVS and CDR2 FNYEAQ. Trimming took 5 bases from V and 7 from J, leaving 14 bases between them. This CDR3 contains 13 residues. The DNA for the CDR3 is TGTGCCAGCAGCGGGCAGGAGTCAGGGACCCAGTACTTC. Encoded protein: CASSGQESGTQYF. The complete variable domain, with remaining parts taken from reference TRBV7-6 and TRBJ2-5, reads GAGVSQSPRYKVTKRGQDVALRCDPISGHVSLYWYRQALGQGPEFLTYFNYEAQQDKSGLPNDRFSAERPEGSISTLTIQRTEQRDSAMYRCASSGQESGTQYFGPGTRLLVL.

This clone has more than one count but fewer than ten. J is TRBJ1-2 and V is TRBV4-3; D possibly corresponds to TRBD1 (5 bases). The CDR3 runs to 15 residues. Germline V gene sequence: CDR1 LGHNA, CDR2 YSLEER. Deletions cut 0 bases from V and 4 bases from J, with 12 bases between. This chain's CDR3 is CASSQELGQGYGYTF. CDR3 sequence (DNA): TGCGCCAGCAGCCAAGAACTGGGGCAGGGCTATGGCTACACCTTC.

The chain uses TRBV25-1 and TRBJ1-2; 8 nucleotides line up with TRBD1. The CDR3 has 14 amino acids. Germline assignment: CDR1 MGHDK and CDR2 SYGVNS. Unmatched junction bases numbered 6, after V lost 2 bases and J lost 7 bases. The CDR3 bases are TGTGCCAGCAGTGAAGCAGGGGGCTTGGGTGGCTACACCTTC. Residues: CASSEAGGLGGYTF.

This clone was detected only once. This sequence joins TRBV7-3 and TRBJ1-1; D ambiguous. The length of the CDR3 is 13 residues. Germline CDR1 is SGHTA and CDR2 is FQGTGA. V gave up 1 base and J gave up 8 bases, with 11 bases separating them. CDR3 loop: CASSLKATTEAFF. CDR3 DNA: TGTGCCAGCAGCTTAAAGGCGACGACAGAAGCTTTCTTT.

This CDR3 is CASSYRDNQETQYF. The CDR3, as DNA: TGTGCCAGCAGTTACCGGGACAACCAAGAGACCCAGTACTTC. The V gene is TRBV6-5, the J gene TRBJ2-5; D might be TRBD1 (6 bases). Germline V gene data show CDR1 as MNHEY and CDR2 as SVGAGI. Trimming took off 2 bases at V and 0 bases at J, with 7 bases between the two ends. This CDR3 is 14 amino acids long.

The chain is built from TRBV5-1 and TRBJ2-3, with TRBD1 matching 10 bases. The J segment lost 4 bases and the V segment lost 4 bases, leaving 3 bases of the junction unmatched. The CDR3 is 14 residues long. CDR1 and CDR2 from the germline V gene are SGHRS and YFSETQ. The CDR3 here is CASSPGTGADTQYF. In DNA form, the CDR3 reads TGCGCCAGCAGCCCCGGGACAGGGGCAGATACGCAGTATTTT.

J is TRBJ2-7 and V is TRBV4-2; D is undetermined. The CDR3 is 15 amino acids. Trimming left V 0 bases short and J 9 bases short, with 18 bases between. Germline CDR1 is LGHNA and CDR2 is YNFKEQ. This CDR3 reads CASSQDVGRTSRQYF. CDR3 DNA: TGTGCCAGCAGCCAAGATGTAGGCAGAACGAGCCGGCAGTACTTC.